A single sample is the source of the 20 T cell receptor beta chains below, sequenced in a study of a mutant IDH1 vaccine in newly diagnosed glioma. Sequencing was performed with immunoSEQ multiplex PCR; in TCRdb, only in-frame clones are kept and a portion is missing. The table has about 38,000 clones, about 73% seen once. The time point was: baseline, week 1 (first vaccination visit). Sample treatment: pre-vaccination baseline after standard-of-care therapy. The sample here was PBMCs, taken from a glioma patient treated with radiotherapy, temozolomide or both. The source of these receptors is a man aged 35-49 years with glioma. Some clones in this sample may be carry-over from other donors' samples.

The table lists this clone with a few counts. DNA for the CDR3: TGCGCCAGCAGCTTGACGGACCCTAATGAAAAACTGTTTTTT. As protein: CASSLTDPNEKLFF. The chain recombines TRBV5-1 with TRBJ1-4; D uncertain. Germline CDR1 reads SGHRS; CDR2 reads YFSETQ. V lost 1 base to trimming and J lost 3 bases, with 7 bases between them. The length of the CDR3 is 14 residues. The complete variable domain, with remaining parts taken from reference TRBV5-1 and TRBJ1-4, reads KAGVTQTPRYLIKTRGQQVTLSCSPISGHRSVSWYQQTPGQGLQFLFEYFSETQRNKGNFPGRFSGRQFSNSRSEMNVSTLELGDSALYLCASSLTDPNEKLFFGSGTQLSVL.

This sequence joins TRBV9 and TRBJ1-3; D is perhaps TRBD1 (5 bases). CDR3 length: 16 residues. Trimming stripped 0 bases from V and 3 bases from J, with 13 bases between. CDR1 is SGDLS and CDR2 is YYNGEE in the germline V gene. The CDR3 DNA follows: TGTGCCAGCAGCGTAGAAATGGGGCTCTATGGAAACACCATATATTTT. Its translation: CASSVEMGLYGNTIYF.

This chain links TRBV5-1 with TRBJ2-5, with D possibly being TRBD1 (6 bases). This CDR3 comprises 16 residues. Germline V gives CDR1 SGHRS, CDR2 YFSETQ. Trimming removed 8 bases at V and 4 bases at J, with 24 bases between. The CDR3 DNA reads as TGCGCCAGTACCGCCCCAGGGACACTGATTGGAGAGACCCAGTACTTC. It codes for CASTAPGTLIGETQYF.

J is TRBJ1-1 and V is TRBV6-5; D remains unclear. This CDR3 is built from 13 residues. V was clipped by 2 bases and J by 8 bases, with 12 bases between them. Germline lookup yields CDR1 MNHEY and CDR2 SVGAGI. For the CDR3, the DNA is TGTGCCAGCAGTTACGTCCAGAATGCGGAAGCTTTCTTT. Its translation is CASSYVQNAEAFF.

The chain links TRBV4-2 to TRBJ1-3, with TRBD1 matching 7 bases. V gave up 5 bases and J gave up 0 bases; unmatched junction bases: 7. The CDR3 sequence is 16 residues long. Germline assignment: CDR1 LGHNA and CDR2 YNFKEQ. The CDR3 DNA follows: TGTGCCAGCAGCTTTAGGACAGGCCTCTCTGGAAACACCATATATTTT. As protein: CASSFRTGLSGNTIYF.

The chain has TRBV7-8 and TRBJ1-2; 7 bases align to TRBD1. Germline V gives CDR1 SGHVS, CDR2 FQNEAQ. The V and J ends lost 3 bases and 7 bases, in that order; junction bases with no gene match: 5. CDR3 size: 13 residues. This CDR3 is CASSFTGVGGYTF. DNA for the CDR3: TGTGCCAGCAGCTTCACAGGGGTTGGTGGCTACACCTTC. Full variable domain (missing parts from reference TRBV7-8 and TRBJ1-2): GAGVSQSPRYKVAKRGQDVALRCDPISGHVSLFWYQQALGQGPEFLTYFQNEAQLDKSGLPSDRFFAERPEGSVSTLKIQRTQQEDSAVYLCASSFTGVGGYTFGSGTRLTVV.

The chain is built from TRBV25-1 and TRBJ1-6; 7 bases agree with TRBD1. The CDR3 has 12 amino acids. Losses at the gene ends were 8 bases for V and 8 bases for J; bases not matched to a gene: 3. Germline V gene sequence: CDR1 MGHDK, CDR2 SYGVNS. The CDR3 reads CASEDRDSPLHF. DNA of the CDR3: TGTGCCAGCGAAGACAGGGATTCACCCCTCCACTTT.

The chain uses TRBV7-6 and TRBJ1-1; 8 bases are shared with TRBD1. Trimming took 3 bases from V and 4 from J; bases not matched to a gene: 7. Germline CDR1 and CDR2: SGHVS and FNYEAQ. The CDR3 is 15 residues long. The chain's CDR3 is CASSFGRGQVTEAFF. As DNA, the CDR3 is TGTGCCAGCAGCTTTGGCAGGGGGCAGGTCACTGAAGCTTTCTTT.

The J gene is TRBJ1-4, the V gene TRBV5-4; tentative D call: TRBD1 (6 bases). The germline CDR1 and CDR2 sequences are SGHNT and YYREEE (reference sequence). The CDR3 length is 19 residues. V was cut by 0 bases and J by 5 bases, with 23 bases left in between. The chain's CDR3 is CASSLEYGRGAGDNEKLFF. In DNA, the CDR3 is TGTGCCAGCAGCTTGGAATACGGGAGGGGGGCAGGAGACAATGAAAAACTGTTTTTT.

V usage is TRBV4-2 and J usage is TRBJ2-3; TRBD1 agrees at 8 bases. The CDR3 contains 16 residues. J lost 5 bases, V lost 0 bases, and 7 bases had no gene match. Germline CDR1 reads LGHNA; CDR2 reads YNFKEQ. Written as DNA, the CDR3 is TGTGCCAGCAGCCAAGATCCGTCCAGGGGGCGAGATACGCAGTATTTT. Protein sequence: CASSQDPSRGRDTQYF.

The chain is built from TRBV18 and TRBJ1-1; D is uncertain. The CDR3 is 18 residues long. V was clipped by 2 bases and J by 5 bases, with 24 bases between them. Germline-derived CDR1 and CDR2 are KGHSH and LQKENI. The CDR3 sequence: CASSPSPVRVQVGTEAFF. The CDR3 DNA follows: TGTGCCAGCTCACCATCCCCTGTGAGGGTCCAAGTAGGTACTGAAGCTTTCTTT. Filled out from reference TRBV18 and TRBJ1-1, the complete variable domain reads NAGVMQNPRHLVRRRGQEARLRCSPMKGHSHVYWYRQLPEEGLKFMVYLQKENIIDESGMPKERFSAEFPKEGPSILRIQQVVRGDSAAYFCASSPSPVRVQVGTEAFFGQGTRLTVV.

The chain couples TRBV19 to TRBJ2-2; 10 bases line up with TRBD2. Per germline, CDR1 LNHDA and CDR2 SQIVND (reference sequence). V lost 4 bases, J lost 3 bases, and 14 bases stayed unmatched. This CDR3 contains 19 residues. This CDR3 reads CASSKYVGAGGPHTGELFF. Here the CDR3 DNA reads TGTGCCAGTAGTAAATACGTCGGAGCGGGGGGGCCTCACACCGGGGAGCTGTTTTTT.

The chain couples TRBV4-2 to TRBJ2-1; D is unclear. Per germline, CDR1 LGHNA and CDR2 YNFKEQ. CDR3 length: 13 amino acids. Trimming pared 4 bases from V and 14 bases from J, leaving 18 bases between. As DNA, the CDR3 is TGTGCCAGCAGCCCAGCGCCGGGTACCCTGGAGTTCTTC. It specifies CASSPAPGTLEFF.

The rearrangement links TRBV27 to TRBJ2-7; maybe TRBD1 (6 bases). The length of the CDR3 is 14 residues. Trimming removed 4 bases at V and 1 base at J, with 11 bases between. The germline gives CDR1 MNHEY, CDR2 SMNVEV (reference sequence). The CDR3: CASSSGQYSYEQYF. In DNA, the CDR3 is TGTGCCAGCAGTTCCGGACAGTATTCCTACGAGCAGTACTTC.

The rearrangement links TRBV2 to TRBJ1-6; D perhaps matches TRBD1 (5 bases). V was shortened by 1 base and J by 11 bases, with 18 bases between the two germline ends. Germline CDR1 is SNHLY and CDR2 is FYNNEI. The CDR3 is 16 amino acids. CDR3 amino acids: CASSEEGPRVGPPLHF. The CDR3 nucleotides read TGTGCCAGCAGTGAAGAAGGACCCAGGGTAGGTCCACCCCTCCACTTT.

The chain combines TRBV4-3 with TRBJ2-5; 8 positions match TRBD2. This CDR3 contains 15 residues. From germline, CDR1 is LGHNA and CDR2 YSLEER. Trimming removed 2 bases from V and 4 bases from J; junction bases left unmatched: 6. CDR3 nucleotides: TGCGCCAGCAGCCAAACAGGGAGCGGGGGAGAGACCCAGTACTTC. Protein: CASSQTGSGGETQYF.

The rearrangement links TRBV5-1 to TRBJ1-4; D remains ambiguous. This CDR3 comprises 15 residues. The V gene lost 7 bases and the J gene lost 1 base, with 14 bases spanning the gap. Germline V gene lookup returns CDR1 SGHRS and CDR2 YFSETQ. In DNA, the CDR3 is TGCGCCAGCCGACAAACCACACAAACTAATGAAAAACTGTTTTTT. Encoded protein: CASRQTTQTNEKLFF.

The chain uses TRBV12-5 and TRBJ1-1; no clear D gene. CDR1 and CDR2 (germline): LGHNT, FRNRAP. V was shortened by 7 bases and J by 1 base, with 7 bases between the two germline ends. The CDR3 length is 12 residues. The CDR3 here is CASEGENTEAFF. In DNA, the CDR3 is TGTGCTAGTGAGGGAGAGAACACTGAAGCTTTCTTT.

This clone has more than one count but fewer than ten. J is TRBJ2-6 and V is TRBV7-3, with D possibly called TRBD1 or TRBD2 (5 bases each). V lost 5 bases, J lost 0 bases, and 11 bases lay in between. The CDR3 has 16 residues. The germline V gene encodes CDR1 SGHTA and CDR2 FQGTGA. The CDR3 loop reads CASSKGPSSGANVLTF. CDR3 DNA: TGTGCCAGCAGCAAGGGACCGAGCTCTGGGGCCAACGTCCTGACTTTC.

This clone was detected only once. The chain combines TRBV5-1 with TRBJ1-1; TRBD1 agrees at 7 bases. This CDR3 spans 13 amino acids. Looked up from germline, CDR1 is SGHRS and CDR2 is YFSETQ. V shed 4 bases and J 1 base; nucleotides not matched to a gene: 1. In DNA form, the CDR3 reads TGCGCCAGCAGCCGGGACAGGAACACTGAAGCTTTCTTT. It encodes CASSRDRNTEAFF.